This T cell receptor (beta chain) originates from a study of CD8 T cells in ankylosing spondylitis. Study-wide findings and caveats: What seemed typical of ankylosing spondylitis blood was a TCR beta motif built from several highly homologous variants. Disease-linked clones were reportedly significantly enriched in matched ankylosing spondylitis synovial fluid. Peripheral blood held disease-linked clones only at relatively low frequency, and these were CD8+.

V lost 6 bases and J 5 bases, leaving 13 bases between the germline ends. CDR1 is DFQATT and CDR2 is SNEGSKA in the germline V gene (reference sequence). The CDR3 is 12 amino acids. About this clonotype: As yet, its antigen is unknown.

In making TCR beta libraries, quantitative 5'-RACE with molecular barcodes was used. TCRdb processed the 5' RACE reads anew with MiXCR; each CDR3 protein has one entry. The sample contains 220,000 or so distinct CDR3 sequences, roughly a tenth of which appear only once. The sample comprised blood, either unsorted or a sorted T cell fraction (not recorded which). This TCR was recovered from a male donor with ankylosing spondylitis or in good health (not recorded which). The chain links TRBV20-1 to TRBJ2-5; D possibly uses TRBD1 or TRBD2 (6 bases each). The CDR3 here is CSATGGGETQYF. CDR3 in DNA: TGCAGTGCAACAGGAGGGGGGGAGACCCAGTACTTC.